This T cell receptor beta chain was identified in a study of monozygotic twins with inflammatory bowel disease. Each CDR3 protein gets one entry in TCRdb, which reprocessed the 5' RACE reads and gives no DNA. The sample table includes about 150,000 distinct CDR3 sequences. This CDR3 comprises 15 residues. CDR1 and CDR2 (germline): SGHAT, FQNNGV. The sequence was collected from a human donor with ulcerative colitis or Crohn's disease, or a healthy co-twin of an affected twin (not recorded which). The specimen was blood. The V call is TRBV11-2, the J call TRBJ1-1. The CDR3 region is CASSPHKERNTEAFF. Together with reference TRBV11-2 and TRBJ1-1, the CDR3 gives the full variable domain: EAGVAQSPRYKIIEKRQSVAFWCNPISGHATLYWYQQILGQGPKLLIQFQNNGVVDDSQLPKDRFSAERLKGVDSTLKIQPAKLEDSAVYLCASSPHKERNTEAFFGQGTRLTVV.